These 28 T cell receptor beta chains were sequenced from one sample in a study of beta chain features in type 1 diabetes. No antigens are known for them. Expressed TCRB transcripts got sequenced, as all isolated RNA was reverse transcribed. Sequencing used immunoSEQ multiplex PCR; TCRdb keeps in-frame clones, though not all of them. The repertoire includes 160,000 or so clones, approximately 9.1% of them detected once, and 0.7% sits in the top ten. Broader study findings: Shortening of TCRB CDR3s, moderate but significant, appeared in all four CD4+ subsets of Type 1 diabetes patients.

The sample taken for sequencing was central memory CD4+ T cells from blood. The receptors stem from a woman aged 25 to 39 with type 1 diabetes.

The chain's CDR3 is CASSLGLAWQFF. The CDR3 DNA sequence: TGTGCCAGCAGCTTGGGACTAGCTTGGCAGTTCTTC. The rearrangement joins TRBV7-8 to TRBJ2-1, with 9 bases lining up with TRBD2. CDR3 length: 12 amino acids. Germline lookup yields CDR1 SGHVS and CDR2 FQNEAQ. J gave up 12 bases and V 3 bases, and 3 bases lay outside the gene matches.

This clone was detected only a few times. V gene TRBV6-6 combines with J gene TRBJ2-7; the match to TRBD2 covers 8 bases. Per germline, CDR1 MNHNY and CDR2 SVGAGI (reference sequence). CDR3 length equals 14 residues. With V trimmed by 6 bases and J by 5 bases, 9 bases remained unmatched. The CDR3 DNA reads TGTGCCAGCAGCCTCGAGGGAGCGGGAGACGAGCAGTACTTC. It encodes CASSLEGAGDEQYF.

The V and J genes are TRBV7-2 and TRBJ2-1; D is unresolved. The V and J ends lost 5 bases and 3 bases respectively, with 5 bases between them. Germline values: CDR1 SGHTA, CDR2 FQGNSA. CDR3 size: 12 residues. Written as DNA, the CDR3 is TGTGCCAGCAGCCTACGCTACAATGAGCAGTTCTTC. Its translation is CASSLRYNEQFF.

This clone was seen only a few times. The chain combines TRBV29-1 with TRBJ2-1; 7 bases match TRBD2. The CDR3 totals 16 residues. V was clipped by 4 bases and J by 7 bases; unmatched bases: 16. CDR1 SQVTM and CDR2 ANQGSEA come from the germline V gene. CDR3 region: CSVGGSGEGLYNEQFF. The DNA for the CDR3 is TGCAGCGTTGGTGGCTCGGGGGAGGGCCTTTATAATGAGCAGTTCTTC.

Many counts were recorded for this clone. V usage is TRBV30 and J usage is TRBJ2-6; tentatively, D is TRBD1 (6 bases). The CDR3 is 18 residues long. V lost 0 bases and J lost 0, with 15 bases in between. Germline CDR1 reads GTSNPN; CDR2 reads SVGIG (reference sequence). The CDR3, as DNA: TGTGCCTGGAGTGTACTTAGGACAGTGACCTCTGGGGCCAACGTCCTGACTTTC. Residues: CAWSVLRTVTSGANVLTF.

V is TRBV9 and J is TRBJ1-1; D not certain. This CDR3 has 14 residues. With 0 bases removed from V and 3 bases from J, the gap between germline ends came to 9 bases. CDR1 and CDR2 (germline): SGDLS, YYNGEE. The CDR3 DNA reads TGTGCCAGCAGCGTAGGATCGCGTGACACTGAAGCTTTCTTT. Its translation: CASSVGSRDTEAFF.

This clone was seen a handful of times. The CDR3 DNA is TGTGCCAGCAGCTTCCAGGGGGGGAACACTGAAGCTTTCTTT. Its translation is CASSFQGGNTEAFF. The genes are TRBV7-9 and TRBJ1-1, with 7 positions matching TRBD1. Germline-derived CDR1 and CDR2 are SEHNR and FQNEAQ (reference sequence). The V gene end was trimmed by 3 bases and the J gene end by 1 base; junction bases not matched to a gene: 2. The CDR3 spans 14 residues.

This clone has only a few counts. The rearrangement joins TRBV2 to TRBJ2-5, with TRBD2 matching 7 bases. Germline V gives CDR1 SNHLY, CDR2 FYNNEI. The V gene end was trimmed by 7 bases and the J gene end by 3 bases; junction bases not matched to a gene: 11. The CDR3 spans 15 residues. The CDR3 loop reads CASKMGGGRKETQYF. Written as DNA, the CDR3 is TGTGCCAGCAAGATGGGGGGAGGGCGGAAAGAGACCCAGTACTTC.

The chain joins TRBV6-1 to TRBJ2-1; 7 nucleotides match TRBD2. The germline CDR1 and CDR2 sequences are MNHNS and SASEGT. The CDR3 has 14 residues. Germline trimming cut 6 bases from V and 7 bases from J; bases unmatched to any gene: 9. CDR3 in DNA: TGTGCCAGCAGGAACCTAGCGGAGAGAAATGAGCAGTTCTTC. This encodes CASRNLAERNEQFF.

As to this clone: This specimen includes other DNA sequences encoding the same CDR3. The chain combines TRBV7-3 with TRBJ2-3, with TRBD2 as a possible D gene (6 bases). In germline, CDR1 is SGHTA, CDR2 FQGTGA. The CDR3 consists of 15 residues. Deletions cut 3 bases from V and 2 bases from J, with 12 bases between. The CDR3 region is CASSFSGLITDTQYF. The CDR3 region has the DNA TGTGCCAGCAGCTTCTCGGGACTCATCACAGATACGCAGTATTTT. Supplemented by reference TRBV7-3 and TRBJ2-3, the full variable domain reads GAGVSQTPSNKVTEKGKYVELRCDPISGHTALYWYRQSLGQGPEFLIYFQGTGAADDSGLPNDRFFAVRPEGSVSTLKIQRTERGDSAVYLCASSFSGLITDTQYFGPGTRLTVL.

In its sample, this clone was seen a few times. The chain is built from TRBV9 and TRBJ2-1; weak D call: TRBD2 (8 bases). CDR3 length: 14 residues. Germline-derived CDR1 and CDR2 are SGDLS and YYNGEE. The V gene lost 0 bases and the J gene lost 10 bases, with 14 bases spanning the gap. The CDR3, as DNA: TGTGCCAGCAGCGTAGTAGGGGGCGGGAGGGAGCAGTTCTTC. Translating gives CASSVVGGGREQFF.

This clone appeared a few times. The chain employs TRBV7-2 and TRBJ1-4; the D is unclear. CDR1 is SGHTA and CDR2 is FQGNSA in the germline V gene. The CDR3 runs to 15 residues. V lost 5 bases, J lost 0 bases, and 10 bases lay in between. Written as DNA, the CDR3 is TGTGCCAGCAGCCCTGGAGACTCAACTAATGAAAAACTGTTTTTT. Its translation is CASSPGDSTNEKLFF.

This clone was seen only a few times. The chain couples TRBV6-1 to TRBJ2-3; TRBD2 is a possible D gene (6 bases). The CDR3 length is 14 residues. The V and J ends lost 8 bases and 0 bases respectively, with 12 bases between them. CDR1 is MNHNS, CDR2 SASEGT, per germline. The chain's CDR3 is CASRRELSTDTQYF. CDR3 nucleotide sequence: TGTGCCAGCCGGAGGGAATTAAGCACAGATACGCAGTATTTT.

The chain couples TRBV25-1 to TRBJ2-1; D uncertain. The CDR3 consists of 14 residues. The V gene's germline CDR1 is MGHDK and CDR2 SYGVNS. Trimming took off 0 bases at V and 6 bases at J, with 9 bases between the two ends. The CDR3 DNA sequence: TGTGCCAGCAGTGAATATAGGCAGGTCAATGAGCAGTTCTTC. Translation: CASSEYRQVNEQFF. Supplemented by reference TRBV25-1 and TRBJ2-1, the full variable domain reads EADIYQTPRYLVIGTGKKITLECSQTMGHDKMYWYQQDPGMELHLIHYSYGVNSTEKGDLSSESTVSRIRTEHFPLTLESARPSHTSQYLCASSEYRQVNEQFFGPGTRLTVL.

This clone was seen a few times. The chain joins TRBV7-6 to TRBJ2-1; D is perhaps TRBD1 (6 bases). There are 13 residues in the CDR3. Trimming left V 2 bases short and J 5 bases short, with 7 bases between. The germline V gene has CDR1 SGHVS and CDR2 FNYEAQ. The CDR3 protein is CASSLHRDNEQFF. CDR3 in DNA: TGTGCCAGCAGCTTACACAGGGACAATGAGCAGTTCTTC.

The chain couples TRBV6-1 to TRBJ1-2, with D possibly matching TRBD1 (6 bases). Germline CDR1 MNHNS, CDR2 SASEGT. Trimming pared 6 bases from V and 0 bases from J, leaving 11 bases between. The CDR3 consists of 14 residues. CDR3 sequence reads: CASRTDRANYGYTF. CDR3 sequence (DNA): TGTGCCAGCAGGACGGACAGAGCTAACTATGGCTACACCTTC.

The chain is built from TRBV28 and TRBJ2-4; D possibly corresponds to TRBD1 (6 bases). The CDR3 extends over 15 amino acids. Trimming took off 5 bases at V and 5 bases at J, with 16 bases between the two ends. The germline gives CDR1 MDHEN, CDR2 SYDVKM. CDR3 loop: CASSPRGGWENIQYF. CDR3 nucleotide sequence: TGTGCCAGCAGTCCGCGAGGGGGATGGGAAAACATTCAGTACTTC.

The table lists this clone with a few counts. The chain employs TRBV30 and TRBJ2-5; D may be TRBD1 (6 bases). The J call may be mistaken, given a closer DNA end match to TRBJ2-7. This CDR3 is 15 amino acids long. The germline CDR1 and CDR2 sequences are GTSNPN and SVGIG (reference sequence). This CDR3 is CAWSVGQQGTYEQYF. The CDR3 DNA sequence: TGTGCCTGGAGTGTAGGGCAACAGGGAACCTACGAGCAGTACTTC.

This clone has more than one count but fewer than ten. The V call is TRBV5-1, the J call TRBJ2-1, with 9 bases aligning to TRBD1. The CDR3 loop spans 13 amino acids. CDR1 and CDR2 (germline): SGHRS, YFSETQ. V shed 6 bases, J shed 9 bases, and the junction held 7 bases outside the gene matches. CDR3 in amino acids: CASTMDRGSEQFF. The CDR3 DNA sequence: TGCGCCAGCACCATGGACAGGGGAAGTGAGCAGTTCTTC.

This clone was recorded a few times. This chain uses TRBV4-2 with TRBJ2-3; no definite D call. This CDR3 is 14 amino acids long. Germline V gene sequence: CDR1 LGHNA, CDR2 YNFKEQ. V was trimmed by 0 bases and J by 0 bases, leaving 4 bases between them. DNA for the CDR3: TGTGCCAGCAGCCAAGACATTAGCACAGATACGCAGTATTTT. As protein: CASSQDISTDTQYF.

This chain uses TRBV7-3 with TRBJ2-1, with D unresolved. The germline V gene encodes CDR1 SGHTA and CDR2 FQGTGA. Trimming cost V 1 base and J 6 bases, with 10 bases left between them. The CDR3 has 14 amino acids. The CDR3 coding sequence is TGTGCCAGCAGCTTAAGTCCCTACGGCAATGAGCAGTTCTTC. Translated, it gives CASSLSPYGNEQFF.

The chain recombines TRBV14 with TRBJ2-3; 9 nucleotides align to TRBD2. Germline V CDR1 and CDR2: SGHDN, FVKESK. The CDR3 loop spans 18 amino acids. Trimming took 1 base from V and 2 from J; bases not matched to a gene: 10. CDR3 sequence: CASSQALLAGGFTDTQYF. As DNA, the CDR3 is TGTGCCAGCAGCCAAGCGTTACTAGCGGGTGGATTCACAGATACGCAGTATTTT.

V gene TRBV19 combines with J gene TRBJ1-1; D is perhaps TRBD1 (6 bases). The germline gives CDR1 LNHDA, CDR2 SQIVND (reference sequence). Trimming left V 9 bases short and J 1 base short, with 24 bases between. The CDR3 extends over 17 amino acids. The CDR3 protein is CASRLTGYSRWNTEAFF. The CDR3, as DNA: TGTGCCAGCCGGTTAACAGGGTATTCCCGATGGAACACTGAAGCTTTCTTT.

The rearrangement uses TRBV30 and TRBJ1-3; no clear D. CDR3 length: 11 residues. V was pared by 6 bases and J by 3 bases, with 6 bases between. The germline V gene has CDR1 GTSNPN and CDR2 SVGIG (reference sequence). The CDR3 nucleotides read TGTGCCTGCGTCAGTGGAAACACCATATATTTT. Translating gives CACVSGNTIYF.

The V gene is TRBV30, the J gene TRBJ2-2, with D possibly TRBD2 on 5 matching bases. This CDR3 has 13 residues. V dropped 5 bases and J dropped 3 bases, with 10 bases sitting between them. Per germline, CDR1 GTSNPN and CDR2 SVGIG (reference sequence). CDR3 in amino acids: CAWGRGDTGELFF. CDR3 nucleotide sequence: TGTGCCTGGGGACGGGGAGACACCGGGGAGCTGTTTTTT.

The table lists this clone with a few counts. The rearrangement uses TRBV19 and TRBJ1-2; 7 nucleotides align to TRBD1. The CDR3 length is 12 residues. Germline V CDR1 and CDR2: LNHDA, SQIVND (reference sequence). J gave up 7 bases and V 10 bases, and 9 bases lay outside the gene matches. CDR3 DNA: TGTGCCACCAGGGAAGACAGGGTTGGCTACACCTTC. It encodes CATREDRVGYTF.

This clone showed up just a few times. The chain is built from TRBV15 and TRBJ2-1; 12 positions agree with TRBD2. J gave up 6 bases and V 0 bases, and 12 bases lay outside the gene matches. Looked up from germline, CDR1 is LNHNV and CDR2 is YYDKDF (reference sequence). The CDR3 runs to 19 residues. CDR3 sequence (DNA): TGTGCCACCAGCAGAGATTTCGTTGAGCGACTAGCGGGAGTCAATGAGCAGTTCTTC. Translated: CATSRDFVERLAGVNEQFF.

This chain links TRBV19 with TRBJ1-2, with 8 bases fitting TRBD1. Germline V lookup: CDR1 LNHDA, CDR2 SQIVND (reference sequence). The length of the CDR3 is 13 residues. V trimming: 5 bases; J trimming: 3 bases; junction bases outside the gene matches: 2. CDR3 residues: CASSEQGDYGYTF. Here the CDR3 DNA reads TGTGCCAGTAGTGAACAGGGGGACTATGGCTACACCTTC.